Listed here are 25 T cell receptor beta chains from one sample, sequenced in a study of cytomegalovirus exposure and HLA in healthy donors listed by TCRdb under 2017. Libraries were built with the immunoSEQ multiplex PCR assay. For the multiplex PCR, a mixture combining 60 forward primers for TCR Vbeta segments and 13 reverse primers for TCR Jbeta segments was used. The table was pulled from immuneACCESS by TCRdb, which kept in-frame rearrangements only. Such tables lose some clones; where checked, under half of the loss comes from unresolved V genes, and the rest has no known cause. Present in this sample are under 200,000 clones, over 70% of which were seen just once. The ten most abundant clones make up 2.5% to 3.5% of the sample. Sequencing was done on a sample of PBMCs. Receptors originate from a woman in her 50s in good health and CMV-seropositive.

The rearrangement joins TRBV2 to TRBJ1-4, with D uncertain. V was clipped by 6 bases and J by 3 bases, with 8 bases between them. This CDR3 is built from 13 residues. Germline V CDR1 and CDR2: SNHLY, FYNNEI. CDR3 coding DNA: TGTGCCAGCAGCGTAGAGGCTAATGAAAAACTGTTTTTT. Translated, it gives CASSVEANEKLFF.

This clone was counted a few times. The chain combines TRBV30 with TRBJ2-3, with D tentatively TRBD1 (5 bases). V was cut by 0 bases and J by 5 bases, with 15 bases left in between. Per germline, CDR1 GTSNPN and CDR2 SVGIG (reference sequence). This CDR3 is built from 15 residues. DNA of the CDR3: TGTGCCTGGAGTGTACTTGAGGCAGGGCAAGATACGCAGTATTTT. Its protein product is CAWSVLEAGQDTQYF.

The CDR3 nucleotides read TGCGCCAGCAGCCAAGGGTCGGGACTAGGTGGGGAGACCCAGTACTTC. It codes for CASSQGSGLGGETQYF. The chain links TRBV4-1 to TRBJ2-5, with 8 bases identical to TRBD2. The CDR3 totals 16 residues. Germline-derived CDR1 and CDR2 are MGHRA and YSYEKL. The junction had 9 bases not matched to a gene; V was cut back by 1 base and J by 5 bases.

As regards this clone: The junction departs from germline at one end; a sequencing error may be responsible. This chain joins TRBV5-1 and TRBJ2-6; TRBD1 is a possible D gene (7 bases). The V gene's germline CDR1 is SGHRS and CDR2 YFSETQ. CDR3 length: 15 amino acids. The CDR3 bases are TGCGCCAGCAGCTCTCAGGGGGGTGGGGCCAACGGCCTGACTTTC. Its translation: CASSSQGGGANGLTF. Filled out from reference TRBV5-1 and TRBJ2-6, the complete variable domain reads KAGVTQTPRYLIKTRGQQVTLSCSPISGHRSVSWYQQTPGQGLQFLFEYFSETQRNKGNFPGRFSGRQFSNSRSEMNVSTLELGDSALYLCASSSQGGGANGLTFGAGSRLTVL.

The genes are TRBV11-1 and TRBJ2-5, with 9 bases lining up with TRBD2. Germline V CDR1 and CDR2: SGHAT, FQDESV (reference sequence). The V and J ends lost 1 base and 5 bases, in that order; junction bases with no gene match: 5. The CDR3 sequence is 15 residues long. The CDR3 reads CASSLVLAGEETQYF. CDR3 DNA: TGTGCCAGCAGCTTAGTGTTAGCGGGAGAGGAGACCCAGTACTTC.

This chain connects TRBV5-1 to TRBJ2-7, with 10 bases lining up with TRBD2. V lost 6 bases, J lost 2 bases, and 5 bases stayed unmatched. The CDR3 contains 14 residues. Germline V gives CDR1 SGHRS, CDR2 YFSETQ. CDR3 loop: CASTWTSGTYEQYF. Written as DNA, the CDR3 is TGCGCCAGCACCTGGACTAGCGGAACCTACGAGCAGTACTTC. The complete variable domain, with remaining parts taken from reference TRBV5-1 and TRBJ2-7, reads KAGVTQTPRYLIKTRGQQVTLSCSPISGHRSVSWYQQTPGQGLQFLFEYFSETQRNKGNFPGRFSGRQFSNSRSEMNVSTLELGDSALYLCASTWTSGTYEQYFGPGTRLTVT.

J is TRBJ1-1 and V is TRBV27; 8 bases map to TRBD1. This CDR3 comprises 15 residues. V lost 1 base to trimming and J lost 4 bases; unmatched junction nucleotides: 5. CDR1 and CDR2 (germline): MNHEY, SMNVEV (reference sequence). CDR3 residues: CASSLYQGAGTEAFF. The CDR3 DNA follows: TGTGCCAGCAGTTTATATCAGGGGGCAGGCACTGAAGCTTTCTTT.

V gene TRBV5-1 combines with J gene TRBJ2-2, with a tentative D call TRBD2 (5 bases). The CDR3 length is 14 residues. Trimming removed 0 bases from V and 2 bases from J, with 5 bases in between. Germline V gene lookup returns CDR1 SGHRS and CDR2 YFSETQ. The chain's CDR3 is CASSLAGNTGELFF. CDR3 sequence (DNA): TGCGCCAGCAGCTTGGCGGGAAACACCGGGGAGCTGTTTTTT.

This clone has only a few counts. This chain's CDR3 is CVTALAGAQETQYF. For the CDR3, the DNA is TGTGTCACCGCGCTAGCGGGGGCCCAAGAGACCCAGTACTTC. The rearrangement uses TRBV25-1 and TRBJ2-5, with 10 nucleotides matching TRBD2. The CDR3 has 14 amino acids. Germline V gene data show CDR1 as MGHDK and CDR2 as SYGVNS.

This sequence joins TRBV19 and TRBJ2-3, with 10 bases aligning to TRBD2. Germline CDR1 reads LNHDA; CDR2 reads SQIVND (reference sequence). J lost 5 bases, V lost 0 bases, and 5 bases had no gene match. The CDR3 loop spans 16 amino acids. CDR3 protein: CASSIDLAGEGDTQYF. The DNA for the CDR3 is TGTGCCAGTAGTATAGATCTAGCGGGAGAAGGAGATACGCAGTATTTT.

The chain uses TRBV18 and TRBJ2-7; 8 bases are shared with TRBD1. This CDR3 is 15 amino acids long. The ends lost 3 bases at V and 0 bases at J; junction bases unmatched: 4. CDR1 and CDR2 (germline): KGHSH, LQKENI. The CDR3 reads CASSPGQANSYEQYF. DNA for the CDR3: TGTGCCAGCTCACCGGGACAGGCGAACTCCTACGAGCAGTACTTC.

This sequence joins TRBV19 and TRBJ1-5, with 9 bases matching TRBD1. The CDR3 runs 14 residues. The junction had 7 bases not matched to a gene; V was cut back by 8 bases and J by 5 bases. From germline, CDR1 is LNHDA and CDR2 SQIVND (reference sequence). This CDR3 reads CASRNRGLHQPQHF. CDR3 DNA: TGTGCCAGTCGGAACAGGGGGCTGCATCAGCCCCAGCATTTT.

The chain has TRBV4-2 and TRBJ1-1; D not resolved. The germline V gene encodes CDR1 LGHNA and CDR2 YNFKEQ. The CDR3 runs to 14 residues. Trimming took off 1 base at V and 6 bases at J, with 12 bases between the two ends. The chain's CDR3 is CASSQVGRKAEAFF. The CDR3 DNA is TGTGCCAGCAGCCAAGTGGGGAGGAAGGCTGAAGCTTTCTTT.

Remarks on this clone: A read error may account for a junction end that differs from germline. The chain links TRBV6-5 to TRBJ2-7; D perhaps matches TRBD1 (5 bases). CDR1 is MNHEY and CDR2 is SVGAGI in the germline V gene. This CDR3 contains 15 residues. The CDR3 region has the DNA TGTGCCAGCAGTGACTCCCAACAGGTCTCCTACGAGCAGTACTTC. Protein product: CASSDSQQVSYEQYF.

Details on this clone: Because it lacks the conserved phenylalanine or tryptophan at the end, this CDR3 is likely a read error. The DNA is omitted, as the CDR3 cannot be located on it reliably, and the CDR3 follows TCRdb's listing. The chain employs TRBV7-2 and TRBJ2-7; the D call TRBD2 from the table was never checked on the DNA. Termini included, the CDR3 measures 12 amino acids. Germline loops: CDR1 SGHTA, CDR2 FQGNSA. This chain's CDR3 is CASSLAVGLADL.

The chain joins TRBV30 to TRBJ2-4, with D possibly matching TRBD1 (7 bases). This CDR3 contains 14 residues. CDR1 GTSNPN and CDR2 SVGIG come from the germline V gene (reference sequence). Between the trimmed V and J ends, which lost 1 base and 12 bases, there was a span of 19 bases. The DNA of the CDR3 is TGTGCCTGGAGTGGTCGTGGCTGGGGGGACAGTCAGTACTTC. The encoded protein is CAWSGRGWGDSQYF.

This rearrangement joins TRBV5-1 to TRBJ2-5; 13 nucleotides line up with TRBD2. Trimming at V came to 3 bases and at J to 1 base, leaving 3 bases not matched to a gene. The CDR3 loop spans 16 amino acids. CDR1 and CDR2 from the germline V gene are SGHRS and YFSETQ. The CDR3 DNA sequence: TGCGCCAGCAGCTCGGGGACTAGCGGGACCCAAGAGACCCAGTACTTC. Translation: CASSSGTSGTQETQYF. The full variable domain, completed using reference TRBV5-1 and TRBJ2-5, is KAGVTQTPRYLIKTRGQQVTLSCSPISGHRSVSWYQQTPGQGLQFLFEYFSETQRNKGNFPGRFSGRQFSNSRSEMNVSTLELGDSALYLCASSSGTSGTQETQYFGPGTRLLVL.

This chain joins TRBV11-2 and TRBJ2-5, with a possible D match to TRBD2 (5 bases). Germline V gene lookup returns CDR1 SGHAT and CDR2 FQNNGV. V was trimmed by 2 bases and J by 1 base, leaving 8 bases between them. The CDR3 spans 14 residues. The CDR3 loop is CASSLIRGQETQYF. For the CDR3, the DNA is TGTGCCAGCAGCTTAATTCGGGGCCAAGAGACCCAGTACTTC.

A few counts support this clone. The chain uses TRBV2 and TRBJ2-5; 8 nucleotides line up with TRBD2. Germline values: CDR1 SNHLY, CDR2 FYNNEI. There are 15 residues in the CDR3. With V trimmed by 4 bases and J by 2 bases, 6 bases remained unmatched. The CDR3 is CASSARTSLQETQYF. As DNA, the CDR3 is TGTGCCAGCAGTGCCCGGACTAGCTTACAAGAGACCCAGTACTTC.

This clone was picked up one time. The CDR3 protein is CASSLYQGSNQPQHF. CDR3 coding DNA: TGTGCCAGCAGCTTGTACCAGGGCAGCAATCAGCCCCAGCATTTT. The V gene is TRBV5-6, the J gene TRBJ1-5; D possibly corresponds to TRBD1 (5 bases). The germline CDR1 and CDR2 sequences are SGHDT and YYEEEE. The CDR3 consists of 15 residues. V lost 1 base, J lost 1 base, and 9 bases lay in between.

The chain employs TRBV30 and TRBJ1-3, with D maybe TRBD1 (5 bases). This CDR3 comprises 15 residues. Between the trimmed V and J ends, which lost 0 bases and 4 bases, there was a span of 13 bases. The V gene's germline CDR1 is GTSNPN and CDR2 SVGIG (reference sequence). The CDR3, as DNA: TGTGCCTGGAGTGTACAGGCTGGACCGGGAAACACCATATATTTT. This codes for CAWSVQAGPGNTIYF.

The genes are TRBV11-3 and TRBJ1-3, with D uncertain. V was shortened by 6 bases and J by 3 bases, with 12 bases between the two germline ends. This CDR3 has 14 amino acids. From germline, CDR1 is SGHNT and CDR2 YENEEA. DNA for the CDR3: TGTGCCAGCAGTCAACCGGGGTTTGGAAACACCATATATTTT. Translating gives CASSQPGFGNTIYF.

This clone occurred a few times. The rearrangement links TRBV28 to TRBJ1-2, with D perhaps TRBD1 (6 bases). The V and J ends lost 2 bases and 5 bases respectively, with 15 bases between them. The CDR3 covers 15 residues. The germline V gene encodes CDR1 MDHEN and CDR2 SYDVKM. The CDR3 loop is CASSLLFRGGYGYTF. CDR3 bases: TGTGCCAGCAGTTTACTCTTCAGGGGTGGTTATGGCTACACCTTC.

The chain carries TRBV5-3 and TRBJ2-1, with a possible D match to TRBD2 (7 bases). TRBV5-3 is sorted into the ORF group, with uncertain function. The V end was cut by 3 bases, the J end by 5 bases, with 18 bases between. This CDR3 spans 16 amino acids. For the CDR3, the DNA is TGTGCCAGAAGCTCCCCTAGCGGTGGGGGCGACAATGAGCAGTTCTTC. This codes for CARSSPSGGGDNEQFF.

The chain has TRBV11-2 and TRBJ2-7, with D uncertain. With 0 bases removed from V and 2 bases from J, the gap between germline ends came to 8 bases. CDR1 SGHAT and CDR2 FQNNGV come from the germline V gene. The length of the CDR3 is 14 residues. The CDR3 region has the DNA TGTGCCAGCAGCTTAGACCCGGGTCCCTACGAGCAGTACTTC. This sequence encodes CASSLDPGPYEQYF.